The T cell receptor (beta chain) under discussion was sequenced for a study of control samples from healthy donors and cancer patients. The method was immunoSEQ multiplex PCR; TCRdb's version includes in-frame clones alone and lacks a portion of them. The table has some 120,000 clones, roughly 87% seen once. The V end was cut by 1 base, the J end by 7 bases, with 19 bases between. This CDR3 has 17 residues. The germline V gene has CDR1 SGHDN and CDR2 FVKESK. The J gene is TRBJ2-2, the V gene TRBV14; tentatively, D is TRBD1 (6 bases). This TCR came from a young man in good health. Material: blood. The CDR3 DNA follows: TGTGCCAGCAGCCAAGCTCGACGGCAGGGGACGAACGGGGAGCTGTTTTTT. Protein sequence: CASSQARRQGTNGELFF.